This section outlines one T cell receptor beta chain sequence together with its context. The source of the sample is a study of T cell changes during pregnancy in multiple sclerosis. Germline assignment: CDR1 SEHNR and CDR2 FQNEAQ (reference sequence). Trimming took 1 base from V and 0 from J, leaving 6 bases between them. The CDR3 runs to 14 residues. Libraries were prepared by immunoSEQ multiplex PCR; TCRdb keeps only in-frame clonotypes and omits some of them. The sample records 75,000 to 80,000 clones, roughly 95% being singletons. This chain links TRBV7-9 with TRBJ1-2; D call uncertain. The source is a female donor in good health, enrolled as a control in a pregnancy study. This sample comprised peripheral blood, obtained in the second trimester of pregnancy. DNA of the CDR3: TGTGCCAGCAGCTTAGGATCAGCTAACTATGGCTACACCTTC. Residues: CASSLGSANYGYTF.